The source of this TCR beta chain is a study of PD-L1 blockade in urothelial cancer (TCRdb year 2017). As for the study more broadly: Every patient began therapy in 2014 and was given atezolizumab 1,200 mg intravenously every 3 weeks. About 85% of the 29 patients were males with bladder-origin urothelial cancer, and about 60% of the roughly 30 reported a prior smoking history. Patients had an ECOG performance status of 0 or 1 and had received between 0 and 3 prior chemotherapy regimens. Blood samples were analyzed 3 weeks after the start of treatment (second dose) and 6 weeks after the start of treatment. A median of approximately 140,000 T cells and 65,000 to 90,000 unique TCRs was obtained from blood samples, and a median clonality of about 0.08 was observed. An exploratory multi-omic analysis was conducted of the somatic, immune and clinical correlates of response to PD-L1 blockade with atezolizumab in urothelial cancer. TCR sequencing covered pretreatment tumor samples and matched, serially collected peripheral blood taken before and after atezolizumab treatment. Durable clinical benefit was defined as a progression-free survival longer than 6 months, and TCR features were additionally tested against progression-free survival and overall survival. In the same patients, whole exome sequencing and RNA sequencing of pretreatment tumors were performed in addition to TCR sequencing. Durable clinical benefit was achieved by nine patients and was not achieved by 20 patients. Pretreatment blood TCR-seq was available for 27 to 30 patients, at least one posttreatment blood collection was obtained for 24 patients, and tumor TCR-seq was available for 24 patients. What the work shows at the level of the full study, not this receptor alone: Because of the small sample size (n ≈ 30) and the many exploratory analyses performed, the results are intended to be regarded as hypothesis-generating. A pretreatment peripheral blood TCR clonality below the median was linked to improved progression-free and overall survival. At 3 weeks after the start of treatment, tumor-associated TCR clones in peripheral blood had expanded more in patients with durable benefit (n ≈ 20, p = 0.022).

Reading the label with the study, this specimen's time point is: pretreatment peripheral blood. A cohort of roughly 30 patients with locally advanced or metastatic urothelial carcinoma, treated at Memorial Sloan Kettering on a trial protocol, was included. Peripheral blood mononuclear cells were collected pretreatment and during treatment, at between 1 and 8 total time points per patient. The Qiagen DNeasy Blood extraction kit was used to purify genomic DNA from total PBMCs and tumor samples. Collected pretreatment and during treatment, PBMCs were isolated and stored as previously described. Regarding this clone: What antigen it recognizes has not been identified. No clone much larger than this one lies a single base away; base qualities are absent.

CDR1 and CDR2 were assigned from the germline V gene as SGDLS and YYNGEE. Counted from cysteine to phenylalanine, this CDR3 has 14 amino acids. Only the CDR3 DNA stays, 42 bases, in frame from base 1. Between the V and J ends, shortened by 2 bases and 6 bases respectively, the junction contains 12 bases. To estimate absolute template abundance from read counts, synthetic TCR analog templates were spiked into each PCR. Using the immunoSEQ assay, TCRbeta CDR3 regions were amplified from genomic DNA with bias-controlled V and J gene primers. Rearranged TCRbeta segments were sequenced at approximately 20X coverage. Regarding the original processing steps: Sequencing errors were corrected by clustering and CDR3s were annotated against IMGT to assign V, D and J genes. Only productive TCRbeta rearrangements were used in downstream analyses, excluding out-of-frame or stop-codon sequences. To compute clonality, Shannon entropy was normalized by the log of the number of unique productive sequences and then subtracted from one. Clones differing between time points or between blood and tumor were identified using Fisher's exact test with Benjamini-Hochberg correction, with an adjusted p below 0.01 applied as the threshold. TCRdb obtained this table from immuneACCESS and retained in-frame rearrangements with V and J assigned. These tables miss some clones; where compared with another copy, unresolved V genes account for less than half of the shortfall, and the remainder is unexplained. V and J calls and clone size are given by that table; D and trimming were obtained from the DNA. The sample has 55,000 to 80,000 clones on record, 65% to 90% of them singletons. The top ten hold 3.2% of the sample.

The rearrangement combines TRBV9 with TRBJ2-1; the D gene is perhaps TRBD2, from 5 matching bases. This TCR came from a man between 65 and 85 years old with urothelial cancer. The sequencing used PBMCs, collected around atezolizumab (anti-PD-L1) treatment. The DNA sequence is given as TGTGCCAGCAGCGTGAGGGAGATTATCAATGAGCAGTTCTTC. Protein translation: CASSVREIINEQFF.